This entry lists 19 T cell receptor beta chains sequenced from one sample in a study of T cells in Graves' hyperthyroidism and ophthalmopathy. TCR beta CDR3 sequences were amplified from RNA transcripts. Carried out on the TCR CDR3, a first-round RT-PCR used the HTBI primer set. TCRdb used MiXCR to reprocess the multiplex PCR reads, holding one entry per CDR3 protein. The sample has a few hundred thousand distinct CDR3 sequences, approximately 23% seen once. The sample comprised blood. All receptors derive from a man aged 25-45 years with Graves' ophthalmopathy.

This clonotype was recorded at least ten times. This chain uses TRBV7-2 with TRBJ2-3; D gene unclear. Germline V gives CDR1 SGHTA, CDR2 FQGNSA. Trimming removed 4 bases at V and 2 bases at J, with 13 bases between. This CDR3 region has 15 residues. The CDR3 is CASSSSYLSTDTQYF. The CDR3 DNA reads TGTGCCAGCAGCTCGAGTTACCTCTCCACAGATACGCAGTATTTT.

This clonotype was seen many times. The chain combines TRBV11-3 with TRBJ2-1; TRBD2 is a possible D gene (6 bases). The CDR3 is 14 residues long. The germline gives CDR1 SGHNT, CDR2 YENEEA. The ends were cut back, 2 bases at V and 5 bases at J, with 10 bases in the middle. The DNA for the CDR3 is TGTGCCAGCAGCTTAAGCGGGTACAACAATGAGCAGTTCTTC. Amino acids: CASSLSGYNNEQFF. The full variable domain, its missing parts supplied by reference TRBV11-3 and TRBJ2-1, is EAGVVQSPRYKIIEKKQPVAFWCNPISGHNTLYWYLQNLGQGPELLIRYENEEAVDDSQLPKDRFSAERLKGVDSTLKIQPAELGDSAVYLCASSLSGYNNEQFFGPGTRLTVL.

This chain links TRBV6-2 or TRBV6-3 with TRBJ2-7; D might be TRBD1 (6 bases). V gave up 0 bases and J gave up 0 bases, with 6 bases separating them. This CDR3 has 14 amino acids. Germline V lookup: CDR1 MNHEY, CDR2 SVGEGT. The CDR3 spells CASSYSGASYEQYF. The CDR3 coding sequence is TGTGCCAGCAGTTACTCGGGGGCCTCCTACGAGCAGTACTTC.

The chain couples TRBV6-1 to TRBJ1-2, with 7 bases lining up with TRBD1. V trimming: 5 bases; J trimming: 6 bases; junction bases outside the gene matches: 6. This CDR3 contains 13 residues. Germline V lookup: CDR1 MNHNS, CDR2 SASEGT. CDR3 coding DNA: TGTGCCAGCAGTCGAGACAGGGTCAATGGCTACACCTTC. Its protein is CASSRDRVNGYTF.

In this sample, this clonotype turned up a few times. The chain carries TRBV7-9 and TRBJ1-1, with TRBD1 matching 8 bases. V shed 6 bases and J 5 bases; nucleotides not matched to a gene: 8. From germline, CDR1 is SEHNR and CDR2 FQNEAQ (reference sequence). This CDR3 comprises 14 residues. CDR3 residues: CASSVPGQETEAFF. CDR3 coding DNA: TGTGCCAGCAGTGTCCCGGGACAGGAAACTGAAGCTTTCTTT.

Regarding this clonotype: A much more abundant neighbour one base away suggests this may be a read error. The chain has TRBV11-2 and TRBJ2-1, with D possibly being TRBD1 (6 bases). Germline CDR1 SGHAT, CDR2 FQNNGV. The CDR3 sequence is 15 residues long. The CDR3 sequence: CANSLGGQGYSEQFF. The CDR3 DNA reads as TGTGCCAACAGCTTAGGGGGACAAGGATACTCTGAGCAGTTCTTC.

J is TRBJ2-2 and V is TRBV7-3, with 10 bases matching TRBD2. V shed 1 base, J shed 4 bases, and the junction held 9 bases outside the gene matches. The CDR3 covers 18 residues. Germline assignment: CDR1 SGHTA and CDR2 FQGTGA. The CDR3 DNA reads TGTGCCAGCAGCTTAATGGCTAGCGGGAGTCGAAGCACCGGGGAGCTGTTTTTT. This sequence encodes CASSLMASGSRSTGELFF.

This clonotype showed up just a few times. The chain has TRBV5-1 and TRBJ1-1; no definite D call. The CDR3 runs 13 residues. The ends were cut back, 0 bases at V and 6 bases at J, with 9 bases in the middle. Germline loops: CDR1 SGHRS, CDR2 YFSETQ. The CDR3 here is CASSLVMSAEAFF. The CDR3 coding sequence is TGCGCCAGCAGCTTGGTGATGTCTGCTGAAGCTTTCTTT.

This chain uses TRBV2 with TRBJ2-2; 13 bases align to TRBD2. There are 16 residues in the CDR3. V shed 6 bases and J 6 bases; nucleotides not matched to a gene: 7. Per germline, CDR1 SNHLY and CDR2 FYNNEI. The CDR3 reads CASRTGLAGAAGELFF. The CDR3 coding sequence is TGTGCCAGCAGGACAGGACTAGCGGGAGCTGCCGGGGAGCTGTTTTTT.

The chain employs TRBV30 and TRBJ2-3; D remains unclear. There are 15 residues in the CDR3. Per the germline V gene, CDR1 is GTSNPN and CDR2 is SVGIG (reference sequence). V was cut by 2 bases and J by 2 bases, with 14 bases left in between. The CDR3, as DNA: TGTGCCTGGAGTTTAACAGAGAGTAACACAGATACGCAGTATTTT. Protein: CAWSLTESNTDTQYF. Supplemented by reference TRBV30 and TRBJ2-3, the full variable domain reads SQTIHQWPATLVQPVGSPLSLECTVEGTSNPNLYWYRQAAGRGLQLLFYSVGIGQISSEVPQNLSASRPQDRQFILSSKKLLLSDSGFYLCAWSLTESNTDTQYFGPGTRLTVL.

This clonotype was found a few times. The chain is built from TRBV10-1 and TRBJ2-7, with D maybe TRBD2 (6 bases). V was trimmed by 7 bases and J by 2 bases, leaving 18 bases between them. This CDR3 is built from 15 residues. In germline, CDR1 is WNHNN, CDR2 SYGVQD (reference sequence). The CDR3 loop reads CASIPSGDLAYEQYF. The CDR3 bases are TGCGCCAGCATTCCCTCCGGGGACTTGGCCTACGAGCAGTACTTC.

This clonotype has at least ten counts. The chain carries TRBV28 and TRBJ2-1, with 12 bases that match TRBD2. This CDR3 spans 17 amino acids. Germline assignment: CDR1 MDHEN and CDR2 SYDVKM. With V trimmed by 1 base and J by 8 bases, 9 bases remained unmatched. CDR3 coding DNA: TGTGCCAGCAGTTTATATTCCCCGACTAGCGGGAGTTATGAGCAGTTCTTC. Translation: CASSLYSPTSGSYEQFF.

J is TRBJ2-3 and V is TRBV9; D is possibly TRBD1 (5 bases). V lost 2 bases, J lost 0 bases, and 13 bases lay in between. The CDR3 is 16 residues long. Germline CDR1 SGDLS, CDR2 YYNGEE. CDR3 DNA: TGTGCCAGCAGCGTGGGCAGGGATACGAGCACAGATACGCAGTATTTT. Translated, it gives CASSVGRDTSTDTQYF.

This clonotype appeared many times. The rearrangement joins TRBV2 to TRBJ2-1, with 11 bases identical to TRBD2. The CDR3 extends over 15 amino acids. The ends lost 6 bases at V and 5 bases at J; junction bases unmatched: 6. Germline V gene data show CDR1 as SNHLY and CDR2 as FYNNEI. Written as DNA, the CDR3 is TGTGCCAGCAGGGAACTAGCGGGAGTTAACAATGAGCAGTTCTTC. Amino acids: CASRELAGVNNEQFF.

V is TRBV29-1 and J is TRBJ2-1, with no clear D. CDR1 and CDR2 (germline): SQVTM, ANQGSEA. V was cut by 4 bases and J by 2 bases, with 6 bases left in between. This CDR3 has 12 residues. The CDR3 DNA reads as TGCAGCGTTGGCGCCGCCTACAATGAGCAGTTCTTC. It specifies CSVGAAYNEQFF.

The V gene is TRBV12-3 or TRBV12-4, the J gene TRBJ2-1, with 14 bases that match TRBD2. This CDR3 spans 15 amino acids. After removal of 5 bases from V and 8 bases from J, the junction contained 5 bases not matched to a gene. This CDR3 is CASSQGLAGGYEQFF. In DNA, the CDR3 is TGTGCCAGCAGTCAAGGACTAGCGGGAGGTTATGAGCAGTTCTTC.

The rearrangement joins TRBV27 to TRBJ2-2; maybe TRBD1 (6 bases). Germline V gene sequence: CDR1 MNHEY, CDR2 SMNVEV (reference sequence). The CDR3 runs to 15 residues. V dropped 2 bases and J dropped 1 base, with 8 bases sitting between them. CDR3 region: CASSLDRLNTGELFF. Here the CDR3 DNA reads TGTGCCAGCAGTTTAGACAGGCTGAACACCGGGGAGCTGTTTTTT.

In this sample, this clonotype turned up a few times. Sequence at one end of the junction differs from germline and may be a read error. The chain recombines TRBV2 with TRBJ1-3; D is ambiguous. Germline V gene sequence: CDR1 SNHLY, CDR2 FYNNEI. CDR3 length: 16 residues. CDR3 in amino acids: CASRGAELLSGSTIYF. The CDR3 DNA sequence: TGTGCCAGCCGAGGTGCAGAATTATTATCCGGAAGCACCATATATTTT.

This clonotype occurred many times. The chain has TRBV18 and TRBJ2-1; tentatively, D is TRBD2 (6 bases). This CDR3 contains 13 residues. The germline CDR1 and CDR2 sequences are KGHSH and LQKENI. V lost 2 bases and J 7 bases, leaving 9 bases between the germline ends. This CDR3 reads CASSPIGGNEQFF. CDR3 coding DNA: TGTGCCAGCTCACCAATCGGGGGAAATGAGCAGTTCTTC.